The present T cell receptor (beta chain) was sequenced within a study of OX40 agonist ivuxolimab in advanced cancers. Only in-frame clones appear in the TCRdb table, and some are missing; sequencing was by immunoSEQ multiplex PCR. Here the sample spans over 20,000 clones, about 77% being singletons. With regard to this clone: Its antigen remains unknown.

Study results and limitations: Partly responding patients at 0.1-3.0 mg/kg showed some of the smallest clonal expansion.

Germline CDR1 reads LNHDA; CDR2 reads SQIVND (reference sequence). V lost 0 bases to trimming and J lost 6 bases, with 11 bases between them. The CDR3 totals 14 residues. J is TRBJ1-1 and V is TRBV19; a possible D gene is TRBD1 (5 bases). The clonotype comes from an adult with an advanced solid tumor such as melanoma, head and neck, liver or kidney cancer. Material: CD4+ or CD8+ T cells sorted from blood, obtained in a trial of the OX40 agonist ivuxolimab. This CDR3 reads CASSIEGRAAEAFF. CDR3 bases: TGTGCCAGTAGTATAGAGGGCAGGGCTGCTGAAGCTTTCTTT. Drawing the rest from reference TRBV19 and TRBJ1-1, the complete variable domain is DGGITQSPKYLFRKEGQNVTLSCEQNLNHDAMYWYRQDPGQGLRLIYYSQIVNDFQKGDIAEGYSVSREKKESFPLTVTSAQKNPTAFYLCASSIEGRAAEAFFGQGTRLTVV.